These 6 T cell receptor beta chains were all obtained from the same sample, sequenced in a study of T-cell reconstitution after alpha-beta-depleted transplantation in children (dated by TCRdb to about 2016). Broad study findings and their caveats: Hyperexpanded clone frequencies declined over subsequent months; after one year, T-cell counts and TCRbeta diversity were mostly attributed to newly produced T cells.

These receptors are not linked to any known antigen. Library construction relied on PCR. Reads for this sample came from an Illumina HiSeq 2500. To normalize quantification of the TCRbeta repertoire, the TCR libraries were built with molecular barcoding that relied on unique molecular identifiers. TCRdb handled the public reads itself, with Q25 trimming in fastp and clone calling in MiXCR, and kept productive beta chains. Rows matching on CDR3 protein sequence are summarized as one entry with the most common DNA and genes. Recorded for this sample are 250,000 to 300,000 distinct CDR3 sequences; roughly 7.8% of them occurred a single time. The top ten constitute approximately 9% of the sample. The intended sense of this specimen's treatment or condition label: allogeneic hematopoietic cell transplantation with graft depleted of TCRalphabeta T cells and CD19 B cells. The specimen comprised peripheral blood, sampled 360 days after TCRalphabeta/CD19-depleted stem cell transplant. These receptors were collected from a female patient aged 2 to 10 who had a stem cell transplant for Fanconi anemia, so the T cells may come from the graft donor.

In its sample, this clonotype was seen once. The chain recombines TRBV6-2 or TRBV6-3 with TRBJ1-6; weak D call: TRBD1 (6 bases). Deletions cut 6 bases from V and 9 bases from J, with 12 bases between. Germline V gene lookup returns CDR1 MNHEY and CDR2 SVGEGT. CDR3 length: 13 residues. CDR3 nucleotides: TGTGCCAGCAGGTGGGGGCCGGGTTCACCCCTCCACTTT. Residues: CASRWGPGSPLHF.

This clonotype was detected many times. This chain connects TRBV5-1 to TRBJ2-1, with a weak D call TRBD1 (6 bases). Per the germline V gene, CDR1 is SGHRS and CDR2 is YFSETQ. V was shortened by 4 bases and J by 0 bases, with 11 bases between the two germline ends. The CDR3 extends over 15 amino acids. The chain's CDR3 is CASSPQGSSYNEQFF. Here the CDR3 DNA reads TGCGCCAGCAGCCCACAGGGAAGCTCCTACAATGAGCAGTTCTTC.

This clonotype was seen ten or more times. The chain combines TRBV2 with TRBJ2-7; D possibly corresponds to TRBD2 (5 bases). The CDR3 spans 13 residues. Deletions cut 6 bases from V and 3 bases from J, with 12 bases between. Germline V gene lookup returns CDR1 SNHLY and CDR2 FYNNEI. This chain's CDR3 is CASSRGFDYEQYV. CDR3 nucleotide sequence: TGTGCCAGCAGCCGAGGGTTCGACTACGAGCAGTACGTC.

At least ten counts were recorded for this clonotype. The chain carries TRBV5-6 and TRBJ2-7; 8 bases line up with TRBD2. The CDR3 runs 18 residues. CDR1 is SGHDT, CDR2 YYEEEE, per germline. Germline trimming cut 4 bases from V and 2 bases from J; bases unmatched to any gene: 17. CDR3 loop: CASSLLLVTAGVPYEQYF. CDR3 DNA sequence: TGTGCCAGCAGCCTACTACTAGTAACAGCGGGGGTTCCCTACGAGCAGTACTTC.

This clonotype was seen ten or more times. The chain links TRBV12-3 or TRBV12-4 to TRBJ2-7, with D perhaps matching TRBD2 (5 bases). This CDR3 spans 14 amino acids. V was trimmed by 3 bases and J by 3 bases, leaving 12 bases between them. CDR3 sequence reads: CASSFVSGNYEQYF. The CDR3 DNA reads as TGTGCCAGCAGTTTCGTTTCCGGGAACTACGAGCAGTACTTC.

The chain couples TRBV11-2 to TRBJ1-2, with TRBD1 identical over 10 bases. This CDR3 has 16 amino acids. Germline assignment: CDR1 SGHAT and CDR2 FQNNGV. V lost 0 bases to trimming and J lost 3 bases; unmatched junction nucleotides: 4. CDR3 nucleotide sequence: TGTGCCAGCAGCTTAGATCGGGGACAGGGGTACTATGGCTACACCTTC. Amino acid sequence: CASSLDRGQGYYGYTF.